This TCR beta chain came from a study of shared clonotypes between healthy human individuals. As processed by the authors: Junction-only immunoSEQ sequences carried no quality scores, so filtering differed. TCRdb's table, derived via immunoSEQ multiplex PCR, lists solely in-frame clones and lacks some. The V and J calls and clone size come from that table; D and trimming were worked out from the DNA. The data contain around 600,000 clones, roughly 95% of them singletons. The germline V and J ends were trimmed by 5 bases and 1 base, with 11 bases remaining between them. Germline V gives CDR1 MNHEY, CDR2 SMNVEV (reference sequence). The CDR3 contains 14 residues. CD8 cells regarded as naive lacked CD45RO, were positively chosen for CCR7, and omitted terminally differentiated effector memory CD45RA+ cells.

The rearrangement uses TRBV27 and TRBJ1-1; the D is unclear. The specimen sequenced was naive CD8+ T cells sorted from blood. The receptor was isolated from a woman in her thirties in good health. Here the CDR3 reads CASSPLYGNTEAFF. The CDR3 bases are TGTGCCAGCAGTCCCCTATATGGGAACACTGAAGCTTTCTTT.